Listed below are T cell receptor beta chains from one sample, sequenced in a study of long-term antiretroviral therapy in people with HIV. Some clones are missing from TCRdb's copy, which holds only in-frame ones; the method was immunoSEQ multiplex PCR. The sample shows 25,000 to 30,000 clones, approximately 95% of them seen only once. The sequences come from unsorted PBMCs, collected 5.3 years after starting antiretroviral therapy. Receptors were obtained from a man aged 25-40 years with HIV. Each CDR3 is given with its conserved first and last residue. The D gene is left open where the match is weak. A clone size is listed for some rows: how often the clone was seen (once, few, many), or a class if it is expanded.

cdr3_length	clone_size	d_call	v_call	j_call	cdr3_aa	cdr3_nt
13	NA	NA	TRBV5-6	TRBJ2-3	CASSLGSIGTQYF	TGTGCCAGCAGCTTGGGGAGCATCGGTACGCAGTATTTT
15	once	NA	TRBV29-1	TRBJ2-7	CSVEESETGAYEQYF	TGCAGCGTTGAAGAATCTGAGACAGGTGCCTACGAGCAGTACTTC
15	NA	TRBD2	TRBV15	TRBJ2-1	CATSRPSGGANEQFF	TGTGCCACCAGCAGACCCAGCGGGGGGGCGAATGAGCAGTTCTTC
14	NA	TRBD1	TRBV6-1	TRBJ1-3	CASSRGGQGNTIYF	TGTGCCAGCAGTCGGGGGGGACAGGGAAACACCATATATTTT
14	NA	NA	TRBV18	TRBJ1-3	CASSPGGPGNTIYF	TGTGCCAGCTCACCGGGGGGCCCTGGAAACACCATATATTTT
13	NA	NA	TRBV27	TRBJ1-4	CASADRSNEKLFF	TGTGCCAGCGCCGACAGAAGTAATGAAAAACTGTTTTTT
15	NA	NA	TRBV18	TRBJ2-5	CASSPRSPGQETQYF	TGTGCCAGCTCACCACGGAGCCCCGGGCAAGAGACCCAGTACTTC
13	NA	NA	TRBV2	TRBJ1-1	CATKNAGNTEAFF	TGTGCCACCAAAAATGCAGGGAACACTGAAGCTTTCTTT
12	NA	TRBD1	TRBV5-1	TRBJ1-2	CASSGDRASYTF	TGCGCCAGCAGCGGGGACAGGGCGAGCTACACCTTC
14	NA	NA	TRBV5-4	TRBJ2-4	CASSLGGVKNIQYF	TGTGCCAGCAGCTTGGGGGGGGTCAAAAACATTCAGTACTTC
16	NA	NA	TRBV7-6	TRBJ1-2	CASSLFGQQTNYGYTF	TGTGCCAGCAGCTTATTCGGACAGCAAACTAACTATGGCTACACCTTC
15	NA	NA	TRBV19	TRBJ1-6	CASSTSGDYNSPLHF	TGTGCCAGTAGTACATCAGGGGACTATAATTCACCCCTCCACTTT
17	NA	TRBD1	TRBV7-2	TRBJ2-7	CASSYGLDRGRTYEQYF	TGTGCCAGCAGCTACGGATTGGACAGGGGGAGGACCTACGAGCAGTACTTC
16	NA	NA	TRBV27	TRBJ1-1	CASSPRDGFMNTEAFF	TGTGCCAGCAGTCCCCGTGACGGATTCATGAACACTGAAGCTTTCTTT
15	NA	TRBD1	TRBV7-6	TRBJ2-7	CASSSYRDRGYEQYF	TGTGCCAGCAGCTCGTACCGGGACAGGGGCTACGAGCAGTACTTC
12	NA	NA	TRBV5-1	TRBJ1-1	CASSLVGSEAFF	TGCGCCAGCAGCTTGGTAGGCAGTGAAGCTTTCTTT
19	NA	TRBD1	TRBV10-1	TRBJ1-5	CASSESSLGTGYSNQPQHF	TGCGCCAGCAGTGAGTCGAGTTTAGGGACAGGGTATAGCAATCAGCCCCAGCATTTT
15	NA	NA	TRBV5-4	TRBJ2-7	CASSPGTGDRNEQYF	TGTGCCAGCAGCCCCGGGACGGGGGATCGGAACGAGCAGTACTTC
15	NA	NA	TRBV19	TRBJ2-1	CASSIDVSSYNEQFF	TGTGCCAGTAGTATAGACGTCAGCTCCTACAATGAGCAGTTCTTC
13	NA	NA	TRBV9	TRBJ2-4	CASQSPGKNIQYF	TGTGCCAGCCAAAGCCCGGGCAAAAACATTCAGTACTTC
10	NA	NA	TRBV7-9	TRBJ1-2	CASSSDVYTF	TGTGCCAGCAGCTCCGACGTCTACACCTTC
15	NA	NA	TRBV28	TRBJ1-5	CASSTEGAGNQPQHF	TGTGCCAGCAGTACGGAGGGTGCGGGCAATCAGCCCCAGCATTTT
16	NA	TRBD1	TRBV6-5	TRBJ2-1	CASSYSKGQGGNEQFF	TGTGCCAGCAGTTACTCTAAGGGACAGGGGGGCAATGAGCAGTTCTTC
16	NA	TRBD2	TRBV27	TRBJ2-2	CASSLSGGRFTGELFF	TGTGCCAGCAGTTTATCCGGCGGGAGATTCACCGGGGAGCTGTTTTTT
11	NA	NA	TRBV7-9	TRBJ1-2	CASSLVLEPTF	TGTGCCAGCAGCTTAGTCTTGGAGCCCACCTTC
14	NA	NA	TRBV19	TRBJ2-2	CASIPQGGTGELFF	TGTGCCAGTATCCCACAGGGGGGGACCGGGGAGCTGTTTTTT
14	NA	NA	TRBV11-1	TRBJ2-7	CASSLGTWGYEQYF	TGTGCCAGCAGCTTGGGGACATGGGGCTACGAGCAGTACTTC
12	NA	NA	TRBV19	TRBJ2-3	CASSIGRDTQYF	TGTGCCAGTAGTATTGGTCGGGATACGCAGTATTTT
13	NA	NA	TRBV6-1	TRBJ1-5	CASSEGGNQPQHF	TGTGCCAGCAGTGAAGGTGGCAATCAGCCCCAGCATTTT
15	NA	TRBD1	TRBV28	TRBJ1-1	CASTFGQGARTEAFF	TGTGCCAGCACCTTTGGACAGGGGGCTAGGACTGAAGCTTTCTTT
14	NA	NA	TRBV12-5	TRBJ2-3	CASAETGTGDTQYF	TGTGCTAGTGCCGAAACAGGGACCGGGGATACGCAGTATTTT
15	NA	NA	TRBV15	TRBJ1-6	CATSRVGFRDSPLHF	TGTGCCACCAGCAGAGTAGGCTTCAGGGATTCACCCCTCCACTTT
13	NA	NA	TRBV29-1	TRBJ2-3	CSVEGGAHDTQYF	TGCAGCGTTGAAGGAGGGGCACACGATACGCAGTATTTT
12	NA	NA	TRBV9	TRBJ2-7	CASSTQVNEQYF	TGTGCCAGCAGCACACAGGTTAACGAGCAGTACTTC
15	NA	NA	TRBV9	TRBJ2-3	CASSVAGRGSDTQYF	TGTGCCAGCAGCGTAGCGGGTAGAGGCTCAGATACGCAGTATTTT
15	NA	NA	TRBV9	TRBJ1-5	CASSPDGNSNQPQHF	TGTGCCAGCAGCCCGGACGGAAATAGCAATCAGCCCCAGCATTTT
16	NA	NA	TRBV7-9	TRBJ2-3	CASSLATFLETDTQYF	TGTGCCAGCAGCTTAGCGACTTTCCTAGAGACAGATACGCAGTATTTT
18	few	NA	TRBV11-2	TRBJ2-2	CASSLEGGGQIGTGELFF	TGTGCCAGCAGCTTAGAGGGTGGGGGCCAGATTGGCACCGGGGAGCTGTTTTTT
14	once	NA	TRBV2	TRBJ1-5	CASGGRFSNQPQHF	TGTGCCAGTGGGGGGAGGTTCAGCAATCAGCCCCAGCATTTT
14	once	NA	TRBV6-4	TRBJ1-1	CASRDTSMNTEAFF	TGTGCCAGCAGGGATACTTCCATGAACACTGAAGCTTTCTTT
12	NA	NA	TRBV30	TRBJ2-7	CAWSFGHYEQYF	TGTGCCTGGAGTTTCGGCCACTACGAGCAGTACTTC
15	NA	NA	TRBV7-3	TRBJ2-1	CASSLWGNSNNEQFF	TGTGCCAGCAGCTTATGGGGGAACAGCAACAATGAGCAGTTCTTC
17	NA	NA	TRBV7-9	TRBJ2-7	CASSPRGDFLDSYEQYF	TGTGCCAGCAGCCCTAGGGGGGACTTCCTGGATTCCTACGAGCAGTACTTC
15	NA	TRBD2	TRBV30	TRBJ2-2	CAWNVAGGHTGELFF	TGTGCCTGGAACGTAGCGGGAGGGCATACCGGGGAGCTGTTTTTT
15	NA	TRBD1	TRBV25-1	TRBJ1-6	CASSDRDRNNSPLHF	TGTGCCAGCAGTGACCGGGACAGAAATAATTCACCCCTCCACTTT
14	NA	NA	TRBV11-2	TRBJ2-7	CASSLSLANYEQYF	TGTGCCAGCAGCTTATCACTAGCAAACTACGAGCAGTACTTC
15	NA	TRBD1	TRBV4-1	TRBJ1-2	CASSQTRTGQGGYTF	TGCGCCAGCAGCCAAACCAGGACAGGGCAGGGGGGCTACACCTTC
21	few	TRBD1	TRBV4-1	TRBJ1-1	CASSPRALTGDAPLMNTEAFF	TGCGCCAGCAGCCCCCGGGCCCTAACAGGGGACGCACCCCTTATGAACACTGAAGCTTTCTTT
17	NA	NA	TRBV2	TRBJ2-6	CATTRDRRNSGANVLTF	TGTGCCACCACAAGGGACCGACGCAACTCTGGGGCCAACGTCCTGACTTTC
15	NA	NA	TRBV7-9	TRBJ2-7	CASSLEYGDAYEQYF	TGTGCCAGCAGCTTAGAGTACGGGGACGCCTACGAGCAGTACTTC
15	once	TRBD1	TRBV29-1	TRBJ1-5	CSVGDRGLGNQPQHF	TGCAGCGTTGGCGACAGGGGGCTCGGCAATCAGCCCCAGCATTTT
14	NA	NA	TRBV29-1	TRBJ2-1	CSVPPGLLYNEQFF	TGCAGCGTTCCTCCGGGACTCCTCTACAATGAGCAGTTCTTC
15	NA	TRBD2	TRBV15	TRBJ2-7	CATSRESSGSYEQYF	TGTGCCACCAGCAGAGAGTCTAGCGGGAGCTACGAGCAGTACTTC
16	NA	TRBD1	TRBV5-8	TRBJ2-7	CASSHSRGKSSYEQYF	TGTGCCAGCAGCCACAGCAGGGGGAAGAGCTCCTACGAGCAGTACTTC
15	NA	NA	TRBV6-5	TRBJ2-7	CASSPTRGISYEQYF	TGTGCCAGCAGTCCCACCCGGGGGATCTCCTACGAGCAGTACTTC
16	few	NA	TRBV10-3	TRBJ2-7	CAISESRPTPGYEQYF	TGTGCCATCAGTGAGTCGCGACCCACACCGGGCTACGAGCAGTACTTC
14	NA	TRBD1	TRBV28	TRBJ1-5	CASRQGHSNQPQHF	TGTGCCAGCAGACAGGGGCATAGCAATCAGCCCCAGCATTTT